The 28 T cell receptor beta chains below come from one sample, sequenced in a study of blood T cell repertoires in COVID-19. Measured with immunoSEQ multiplex PCR; TCRdb has only the in-frame clones, and not every one. The sample has around 370,000 clones, nearly 90% seen once; the top ten hold around 7%. Sequenced sample: peripheral blood. These receptors were collected from a man younger than 30 with active or convalescent COVID-19.

This clone was picked up a small number of times. V usage is TRBV7-3 and J usage is TRBJ2-2; 10 nucleotides line up with TRBD2. With V trimmed by 2 bases and J by 1 base, 1 base remained unmatched. Germline V gives CDR1 SGHTA, CDR2 FQGTGA. CDR3 size: 16 residues. CDR3 region: CASSLGTSVNTGELFF. CDR3 sequence (DNA): TGTGCCAGCAGCTTAGGGACTAGCGTGAACACCGGGGAGCTGTTTTTT.

Only a few counts were recorded for this clone. The rearrangement links TRBV4-2 to TRBJ1-5, with 7 bases identical to TRBD1. CDR3 size: 16 residues. CDR1 and CDR2 (germline): LGHNA, YNFKEQ. J gave up 0 bases and V 0 bases, and 2 bases lay outside the gene matches. CDR3 loop: CASSQDGTASNQPQHF. In DNA form, the CDR3 reads TGTGCCAGCAGCCAAGACGGGACAGCTAGCAATCAGCCCCAGCATTTT.

The rearrangement links TRBV28 to TRBJ1-1; 7 bases line up with TRBD1. The germline CDR1 and CDR2 sequences are MDHEN and SYDVKM. The CDR3 totals 13 residues. Unmatched junction bases numbered 5, after V lost 6 bases and J lost 4 bases. The CDR3 loop reads CASSQGQFTEAFF. The CDR3 DNA is TGTGCCAGCAGCCAGGGACAGTTCACTGAAGCTTTCTTT.

The chain couples TRBV28 to TRBJ2-7; 7 nucleotides agree with TRBD1. This CDR3 has 15 residues. CDR1 MDHEN and CDR2 SYDVKM come from the germline V gene. V shed 5 bases and J 8 bases; nucleotides not matched to a gene: 15. The CDR3 loop is CASSPPQGTGFKQYF. The CDR3 nucleotides are TGTGCCAGCAGTCCACCACAGGGGACGGGGTTTAAGCAGTACTTC.

The rearrangement joins TRBV24-1 to TRBJ2-5; TRBD1 matches at 8 bases. Germline V gene data show CDR1 as KGHDR and CDR2 as SFDVKD. The CDR3 is made up of 15 amino acids. V lost 4 bases, J lost 5 bases, and 8 bases stayed unmatched. The DNA of the CDR3 is TGTGCCACCAGTGACCGGACAGGGCCTGGGGAGACCCAGTACTTC. Residues: CATSDRTGPGETQYF.

The rearrangement uses TRBV21-1 and TRBJ1-6. TRBV21-1 corresponds to a pseudogene. The CDR3 extends over 12 amino acids. The CDR3 DNA is TGTGCCAGCAGCACACTACGGCCATCCCTCCACTTT. Translating it yields CASSTLRPSLHF.

Concerning this clone itself: Other DNA sequences in the same sample also yield this CDR3. The chain is built from TRBV7-9 and TRBJ1-1; possible D gene TRBD1, 6 bases. CDR3 length: 13 residues. Per germline, CDR1 SEHNR and CDR2 FQNEAQ (reference sequence). V was trimmed by 4 bases and J by 4 bases, leaving 10 bases between them. CDR3 sequence: CASSSQGITEAFF. In nucleotides, the CDR3 is TGTGCCAGCAGCTCACAGGGTATCACTGAAGCTTTCTTT.

The chain carries TRBV7-2 and TRBJ2-7; D is ambiguous. The V and J ends lost 5 bases and 0 bases respectively, with 11 bases between them. CDR1 and CDR2 (germline): SGHTA, FQGNSA. This CDR3 contains 14 residues. The CDR3 nucleotides read TGTGCCAGCAGCCCGATGCGGAGCTCCTACGAGCAGTACTTC. Its translation is CASSPMRSSYEQYF. Full variable domain (remainder filled in from reference TRBV7-2 and TRBJ2-7): GAGVSQSPSNKVTEKGKDVELRCDPISGHTALYWYRQSLGQGLEFLIYFQGNSAPDKSGLPSDRFSAERTGGSVSTLTIQRTQQEDSAVYLCASSPMRSSYEQYFGPGTRLTVT.

This clone has a single count. The chain employs TRBV4-3 and TRBJ2-3, with no clear D. CDR1 LGHNA and CDR2 YSLEER come from the germline V gene. With 1 base removed from V and 4 bases from J, the gap between germline ends came to 6 bases. The CDR3 runs 13 residues. In nucleotides, the CDR3 is TGCGCCAGCAGCCAAGTCAGGCCAGATACGCAGTATTTT. As protein: CASSQVRPDTQYF.

The chain carries TRBV28 and TRBJ2-7; 7 bases align to TRBD1. The CDR3 runs 15 residues. J was trimmed by 5 bases and V by 6 bases; bases with no gene match: 13. Germline CDR1 reads MDHEN; CDR2 reads SYDVKM. The DNA for the CDR3 is TGTGCCAGCAGACACCCGTACAGGGGAGAAAACGAGCAGTACTTC. Translated: CASRHPYRGENEQYF.

J is TRBJ1-2 and V is TRBV5-1; 9 bases align to TRBD1. Germline loops: CDR1 SGHRS, CDR2 YFSETQ. The CDR3 is 15 residues long. V was clipped by 4 bases and J by 4 bases; unmatched bases: 8. The CDR3 DNA is TGCGCCAGCAGCACGGGGACAGGGTACCCCTATGGCTACACCTTC. This codes for CASSTGTGYPYGYTF.

V is TRBV3-1 (or the pseudogene TRBV3-2) and J is TRBJ1-1; D call uncertain. CDR3 length: 15 amino acids. The V end was cut by 4 bases, the J end by 7 bases, with 19 bases between. CDR1 and CDR2 from the germline V gene are LGHDT and YNNKEL (reference sequence). CDR3 sequence reads: CASSPSRPVKGEAFF. CDR3 coding DNA: TGTGCCAGCAGCCCTTCTAGACCCGTAAAAGGTGAAGCTTTCTTT.

This clone was seen only once. The V call is TRBV28, the J call TRBJ1-6, with TRBD1 identical over 7 bases. The CDR3 covers 18 residues. J gave up 0 bases and V 8 bases, and 13 bases lay outside the gene matches. Germline values: CDR1 MDHEN, CDR2 SYDVKM. CDR3 sequence reads: CASRGGFSSSSYNSPLHF. CDR3 nucleotide sequence: TGTGCCAGCCGAGGGGGCTTTTCGTCGAGCTCCTATAATTCACCCCTCCACTTT.

This rearrangement joins TRBV5-1 to TRBJ1-1; unclear D gene. Germline V gives CDR1 SGHRS, CDR2 YFSETQ. V dropped 4 bases and J dropped 5 bases, with 9 bases sitting between them. This CDR3 contains 12 residues. CDR3 nucleotides: TGCGCCAGCAGCGAGGTGGGTACTGAAGCTTTCTTT. This sequence encodes CASSEVGTEAFF.

The chain uses TRBV7-2 and TRBJ1-2, with D perhaps TRBD1 (5 bases). V shed 0 bases and J shed 7 bases, with 9 bases lying between them. The CDR3 covers 13 residues. CDR1 and CDR2 from the germline V gene are SGHTA and FQGNSA. CDR3 protein: CASSLALGLGYTF. As DNA, the CDR3 is TGTGCCAGCAGCTTAGCTCTGGGGCTTGGCTACACCTTC.

CDR3 DNA sequence: TGTGCCAGCAGTAACCGGGACAGGCTTCAATACGAGCAGTACTTC. Translated: CASSNRDRLQYEQYF. J is TRBJ2-7 and V is TRBV6-2 or TRBV6-3; 8 positions match TRBD1. Trimming took 5 bases from V and 4 from J; bases not matched to a gene: 10. CDR1 and CDR2 (germline): MNHEY, SVGEGT. The CDR3 extends over 15 amino acids.

This chain links TRBV6-5 with TRBJ2-5, with no clear D. The CDR3 loop spans 11 amino acids. CDR1 is MNHEY, CDR2 SVGAGI, per germline. V was shortened by 6 bases and J by 5 bases, with 7 bases between the two germline ends. CDR3 region: CASRRRETQYF. The CDR3 DNA reads TGTGCCAGCAGAAGGCGGGAGACCCAGTACTTC.

The chain is built from TRBV7-9 and TRBJ2-5; tentatively, D is TRBD2 (6 bases). The CDR3 extends over 16 amino acids. Germline assignment: CDR1 SEHNR and CDR2 FQNEAQ (reference sequence). V was trimmed by 5 bases and J by 2 bases, leaving 18 bases between them. CDR3 sequence: CASSPTGGEVQETQYF. DNA of the CDR3: TGTGCCAGCAGCCCGACCGGGGGTGAAGTACAAGAGACCCAGTACTTC.

The chain has TRBV9 and TRBJ1-1; D not resolved. The CDR3 has 15 residues. With 0 bases removed from V and 6 bases from J, the gap between germline ends came to 15 bases. The V gene's germline CDR1 is SGDLS and CDR2 YYNGEE. The CDR3 loop is CASSVGEGLISEAFF. The DNA for the CDR3 is TGTGCCAGCAGCGTAGGTGAGGGCCTCATCTCTGAAGCTTTCTTT.

This chain connects TRBV6-5 to TRBJ1-1, with 8 bases fitting TRBD1. CDR3 length: 11 residues. Looked up from germline, CDR1 is MNHEY and CDR2 is SVGAGI. V shed 6 bases and J 8 bases; nucleotides not matched to a gene: 2. CDR3: CASSRDREAFF. CDR3 DNA: TGTGCCAGCAGCAGGGACAGGGAAGCTTTCTTT.

This clone was found once. V gene TRBV5-6 combines with J gene TRBJ1-3; D is undetermined. The CDR3 length is 15 residues. Between the trimmed V and J ends, which lost 0 bases and 3 bases, there was a span of 10 bases. The germline CDR1 and CDR2 sequences are SGHDT and YYEEEE. CDR3 loop: CASSLATGGGNTIYF. The DNA for the CDR3 is TGTGCCAGCAGCTTGGCTACGGGAGGTGGAAACACCATATATTTT.

This sequence joins TRBV24-1 and TRBJ2-3; 10 bases line up with TRBD2. The ends lost 11 bases at V and 2 bases at J; junction bases unmatched: 9. CDR1 is KGHDR and CDR2 is SFDVKD in the germline V gene. The CDR3 runs to 15 residues. CDR3 in amino acids: CAISPSGSVTDTQYF. DNA for the CDR3: TGTGCCATATCTCCTAGCGGGAGTGTCACAGATACGCAGTATTTT.

CDR3 bases: TGTGCCAGCACCCTCTCGGGACACGTAAACTACAATGAGCAGTTCTTC. This gives the protein CASTLSGHVNYNEQFF. This rearrangement joins TRBV28 to TRBJ2-1, with a weak D call TRBD1 (6 bases). Germline V gene sequence: CDR1 MDHEN, CDR2 SYDVKM. V lost 7 bases and J 3 bases, leaving 19 bases between the germline ends. CDR3 size: 16 residues.

J is TRBJ2-7 and V is TRBV18; no reliable D call. V was clipped by 2 bases and J by 1 base, with 9 bases between them. The CDR3 is made up of 14 amino acids. Germline V CDR1 and CDR2: KGHSH, LQKENI. CDR3 in amino acids: CASSPSLTSYEQYF. CDR3 bases: TGTGCCAGCTCACCATCACTGACATCCTACGAGCAGTACTTC.

This chain connects TRBV27 to TRBJ1-1; D possibly corresponds to TRBD1 (6 bases). The CDR3 loop spans 15 amino acids. Germline assignment: CDR1 MNHEY and CDR2 SMNVEV (reference sequence). The V end lost 2 bases, the J end lost 1 base, and 11 bases lay between the germline ends. The CDR3 sequence: CASSLKGTPNTEAFF. The DNA of the CDR3 is TGTGCCAGCAGTTTAAAGGGGACACCGAACACTGAAGCTTTCTTT.

This chain connects TRBV21-1 to TRBJ1-3; the DNA was not used to check the table's D call, TRBD1. TRBV21-1 corresponds to a pseudogene. This CDR3 contains 15 residues. In nucleotides, the CDR3 is TGTGCCAGCAACGTGGACAGGGGCCCTGGAAACACCATATATTTT. Its protein product is CASNVDRGPGNTIYF.

Here the CDR3 reads CASRDRATYNEQFF. The CDR3 DNA reads TGTGCCAGCCGGGACAGGGCAACCTACAATGAGCAGTTCTTC. This chain joins TRBV27 and TRBJ2-1; 9 bases match TRBD1. The CDR3 extends over 14 amino acids. From germline, CDR1 is MNHEY and CDR2 SMNVEV (reference sequence). Trimming took 8 bases from V and 2 from J; bases not matched to a gene: 4.

The genes are TRBV18 and TRBJ1-1, with D tentatively TRBD1 (5 bases). The germline V gene has CDR1 KGHSH and CDR2 LQKENI. Trimming removed 1 base at V and 3 bases at J, with 12 bases between. The CDR3 length is 15 residues. DNA of the CDR3: TGTGCCAGCTCACCACGCGGGGGAGGGGACACTGAAGCTTTCTTT. It specifies CASSPRGGGDTEAFF.